This entry lists 2 T cell receptor beta chains sequenced from one sample in a study of shared clonotypes between healthy human individuals. Method: immunoSEQ multiplex PCR; TCRdb's copy keeps in-frame clones and lacks some. The sample shows about 1.1 million clones, 77% of them seen only once. Sequenced material: memory CD4+ T cells from PBMCs. Subset reported: CD45RA-negative fraction. These receptors came from a man aged 18 to 29 in good health. Some clones in this sample may be carry-over from other donors' samples.

The gene calls are TRBV4-3 and TRBJ2-6; possibly TRBD1 for D (7 bases). The germline CDR1 and CDR2 sequences are LGHNA and YSLEER. The V end lost 8 bases, the J end lost 2 bases, and 16 bases lay between the germline ends. This CDR3 region has 16 residues. CDR3: CASRPTGRPGANVLTF. Written as DNA, the CDR3 is TGCGCCAGCCGACCGACAGGGAGGCCTGGGGCCAACGTCCTGACTTTC.

This sequence joins TRBV10-3 and TRBJ2-1; 11 nucleotides align to TRBD2. V was pared by 6 bases and J by 6 bases, with 16 bases of the junction left unmatched. Germline CDR1 ENHRY, CDR2 SYGVKD. The CDR3 runs 18 residues. The CDR3 DNA sequence: TGTGCCATCAGGCCGGGACTAGCGGAAATCGATGTCGGCAATGAGCAGTTCTTC. This sequence encodes CAIRPGLAEIDVGNEQFF.